Shown below are 8 T cell receptor beta chains from a single sample sequenced in a study of long-term antiretroviral therapy in people with HIV. Assay version v3.0 of immunoSEQ was used, and it was run at survey level. Assay used: immunoSEQ multiplex PCR; TCRdb lists only in-frame clones, some missing. The sample includes around 33,000 clones, under 90% seen only once; the top ten take over 6.5%. Sequencing was performed on unsorted PBMCs, taken 0.4 years before starting antiretroviral therapy. Receptor source: a man aged 18-30 years with HIV.

This chain joins TRBV7-8 and TRBJ1-6; TRBD1 agrees at 11 bases. The CDR3 spans 18 residues. The germline V gene has CDR1 SGHVS and CDR2 FQNEAQ. With V trimmed by 4 bases and J by 6 bases, 11 bases remained unmatched. The CDR3 region is CASSSPPGQGEVNSPLHF. In DNA form, the CDR3 reads TGTGCCAGCAGCTCCCCCCCGGGACAGGGGGAGGTTAATTCACCCCTCCACTTT.

This rearrangement joins TRBV30 to TRBJ2-1; D may be TRBD2 (6 bases). From germline, CDR1 is GTSNPN and CDR2 SVGIG (reference sequence). Trimming removed 2 bases from V and 6 bases from J, with 11 bases in between. This CDR3 contains 13 residues. CDR3 amino acids: CAWSYSGINEQFF. CDR3 bases: TGTGCCTGGAGTTATAGCGGTATCAATGAGCAGTTCTTC.

The chain couples TRBV30 to TRBJ2-7; D gene ambiguous. CDR1 and CDR2 (germline): GTSNPN, SVGIG (reference sequence). The CDR3 runs to 10 residues. The V end lost 3 bases, the J end lost 7 bases, and 7 bases lay between the germline ends. CDR3 region: CAWSVKEQYF. The CDR3, as DNA: TGTGCCTGGAGCGTTAAGGAGCAGTACTTC.

The rearrangement links TRBV6-1 to TRBJ1-1; 9 positions match TRBD1. The CDR3 covers 13 residues. Germline CDR1 MNHNS, CDR2 SASEGT. The trim removed 7 bases at V and 7 bases at J, leaving 7 bases unmatched. The DNA for the CDR3 is TGTGCCAGCAACGGACAGGGGCGATTTGAAGCTTTCTTT. As protein: CASNGQGRFEAFF.

The chain uses TRBV9 and TRBJ2-2; tentatively, D is TRBD2 (5 bases). Germline loops: CDR1 SGDLS, CDR2 YYNGEE. There are 18 residues in the CDR3. V dropped 0 bases and J dropped 0 bases, with 15 bases sitting between them. The CDR3 sequence: CASSVEDSIAANTGELFF. Written as DNA, the CDR3 is TGTGCCAGCAGCGTAGAGGACTCCATTGCGGCGAACACCGGGGAGCTGTTTTTT.

The chain has TRBV7-9 and TRBJ2-1; D possibly corresponds to TRBD1 (7 bases). Germline-derived CDR1 and CDR2 are SEHNR and FQNEAQ (reference sequence). The CDR3 sequence is 17 residues long. V lost 4 bases and J 7 bases, leaving 23 bases between the germline ends. CDR3 nucleotides: TGTGCCAGCAGCTGGGACCCTGGGGCAGGGGGGTATAATGAGCAGTTCTTC. As protein: CASSWDPGAGGYNEQFF.

The chain recombines TRBV4-3 with TRBJ1-2; D is unclear. Between the trimmed V and J ends, which lost 0 bases and 3 bases, there was a span of 11 bases. The germline CDR1 and CDR2 sequences are LGHNA and YSLEER. The CDR3 loop spans 15 amino acids. Written as DNA, the CDR3 is TGCGCCAGCAGCCAAGAGCGGTACAGTTACTATGGCTACACCTTC. It is translated as CASSQERYSYYGYTF.

Of note for this clone: An end of the junction differs from the germline gene, which may be a read error. The V gene is TRBV29-1, the J gene TRBJ2-4; 12 bases align to TRBD1. Germline values: CDR1 SQVTM, CDR2 ANQGSEA. This CDR3 contains 15 residues. In DNA form, the CDR3 reads TGCAGCGTTGGAGAGGGACAGGGGGCCATAAACATTCAGTACTTC. Translating it yields CSVGEGQGAINIQYF.